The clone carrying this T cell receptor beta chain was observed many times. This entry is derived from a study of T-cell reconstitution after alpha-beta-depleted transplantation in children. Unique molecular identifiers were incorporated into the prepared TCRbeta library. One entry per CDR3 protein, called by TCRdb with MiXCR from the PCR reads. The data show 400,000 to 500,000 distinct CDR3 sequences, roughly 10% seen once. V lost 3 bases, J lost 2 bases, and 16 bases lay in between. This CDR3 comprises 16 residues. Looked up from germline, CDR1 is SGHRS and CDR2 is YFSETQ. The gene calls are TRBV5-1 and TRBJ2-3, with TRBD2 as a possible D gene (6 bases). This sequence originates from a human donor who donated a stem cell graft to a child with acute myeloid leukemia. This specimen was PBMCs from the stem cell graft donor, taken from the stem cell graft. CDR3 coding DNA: TGCGCCAGCAGCTCCGGACTACTTACACTCACAGATACGCAGTATTTT. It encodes CASSSGLLTLTDTQYF.